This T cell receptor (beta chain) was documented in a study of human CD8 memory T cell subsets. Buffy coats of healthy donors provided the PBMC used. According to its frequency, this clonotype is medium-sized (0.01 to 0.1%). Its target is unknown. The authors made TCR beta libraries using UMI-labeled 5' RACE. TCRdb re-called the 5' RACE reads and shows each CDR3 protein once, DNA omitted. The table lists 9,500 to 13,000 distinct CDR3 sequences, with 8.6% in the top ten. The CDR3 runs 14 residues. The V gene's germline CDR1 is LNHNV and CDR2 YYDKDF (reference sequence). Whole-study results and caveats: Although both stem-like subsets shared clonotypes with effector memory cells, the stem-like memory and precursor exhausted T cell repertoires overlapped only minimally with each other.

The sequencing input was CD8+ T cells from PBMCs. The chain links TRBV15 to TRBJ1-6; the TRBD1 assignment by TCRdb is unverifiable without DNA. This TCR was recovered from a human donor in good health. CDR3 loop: CATSGDKGHSPLHF.